This T cell receptor (beta chain) stems from a study of blood T cell repertoires in COVID-19. Study context: T cells, B-cell-depleted T cells, or PBMCs supplied cDNA or gDNA.

Germline CDR1 reads SGHTA; CDR2 reads FQGNSA. This CDR3 has 15 amino acids. V lost 3 bases, J lost 4 bases, and 13 bases lay in between. Assay: immunoSEQ multiplex PCR; the TCRdb copy retains only in-frame clones and omits some. The sample consists of about 250,000 clones, roughly 80% of them appearing once. The clonotype was recovered from an older person with COVID-19, enrolled during active disease. The specimen sequenced was peripheral blood. The chain has TRBV7-2 and TRBJ1-5, with a weak D call TRBD1 (5 bases). The CDR3 region is CASSLFSGSNQPQHF. The CDR3 region has the DNA TGTGCCAGCAGCTTGTTTTCAGGGTCTAATCAGCCCCAGCATTTT.